The present T cell receptor (beta chain) was sequenced within a study of vaccination and CD4 T cells after COVID-19. Looking at the study overall: Overlapping spike pools from SARS-CoV-2 and HCoV-NL63, HCoV-OC43 and HCoV-229E served as culture stimuli. Overall study results and limits: The study found that a median 86.3% of reactive clones in convalescent patients appeared only post-vaccination. Recorded median SARS-CoV-2-reactive clonotype numbers increased from 21 to 38 without reaching significance.

Cultured CD4+ T cell DNA was sequenced using the Oncomine TCR Beta short-read assay. TCRdb re-derived calls from the PCR reads in MiXCR, one entry per CDR3 protein. Of under 15,000 distinct CDR3 sequences detected, roughly 45% appear once; the ten largest clones hold about 8.2%. Treatment indicated: roughly 10-day PBMC culture with coronavirus spike peptide pools or control peptides (ViraFEST assay). Peptide pool stimulation in ViraFEST expanded antigen-specific T cells, whose TCRs were then sequenced. Per germline, CDR1 SGHTA and CDR2 FQGNSA. This CDR3 contains 11 residues. V gave up 1 base and J gave up 8 bases, with 3 bases separating them. Details on this clonotype: What it binds is not known.

This sequence originates from a human donor who had recovered from COVID-19. The sample consisted of CD4+ T cells from blood, cultured in vitro, taken after SARS-CoV-2 vaccination. The chain combines TRBV7-2 with TRBJ2-1; unclear D gene. The CDR3 loop is CASSLGHEQFF. In nucleotides, the CDR3 is TGTGCCAGCAGCTTAGGACATGAGCAGTTCTTC.